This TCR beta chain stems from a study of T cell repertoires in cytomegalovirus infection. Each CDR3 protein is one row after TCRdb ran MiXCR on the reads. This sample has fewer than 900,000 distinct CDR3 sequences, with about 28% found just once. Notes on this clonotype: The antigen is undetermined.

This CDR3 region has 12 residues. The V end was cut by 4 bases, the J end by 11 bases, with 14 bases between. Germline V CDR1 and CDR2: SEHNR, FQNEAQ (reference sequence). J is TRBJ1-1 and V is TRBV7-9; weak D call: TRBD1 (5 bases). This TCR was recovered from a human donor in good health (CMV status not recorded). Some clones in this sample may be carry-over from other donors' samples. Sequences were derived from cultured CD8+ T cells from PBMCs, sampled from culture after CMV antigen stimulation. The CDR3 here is CASSSGPKDAFF. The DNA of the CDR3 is TGTGCCAGCAGCTCGGGACCCAAAGATGCTTTCTTT.